The 27 T cell receptor beta chains in this list originate from one sample, sequenced in a study of blood T cell repertoires in COVID-19. The method was immunoSEQ multiplex PCR; TCRdb's version includes in-frame clones alone and lacks a portion of them. The sample shows 75,000 to 85,000 clones, about 88% of them seen only once. Sequencing was done on a sample of peripheral blood. These receptors were obtained from a human donor in a cohort sampled during active COVID-19.

The chain uses TRBV20-1 and TRBJ2-5, with a possible D match to TRBD1 (6 bases). V was trimmed by 3 bases and J by 4 bases, leaving 18 bases between them. CDR1 and CDR2 (germline): DFQATT, SNEGSKA (reference sequence). The CDR3 is 15 residues long. In DNA form, the CDR3 reads TGCAGTGCTAGTGGTGGCAGGGGAATTAGAGAGACCCAGTACTTC. Its translation is CSASGGRGIRETQYF.

The chain combines TRBV5-1 with TRBJ2-2; D possibly corresponds to TRBD1 (5 bases). In germline, CDR1 is SGHRS, CDR2 YFSETQ. Trimming took off 0 bases at V and 2 bases at J, with 8 bases between the two ends. CDR3 length: 15 amino acids. CDR3 bases: TGCGCCAGCAGCTTGGCACAGGCTAACACCGGGGAGCTGTTTTTT. It yields the protein CASSLAQANTGELFF.

This chain links TRBV19 with TRBJ1-2; D call uncertain. In germline, CDR1 is LNHDA, CDR2 SQIVND (reference sequence). There are 11 residues in the CDR3. V lost 2 bases and J lost 7, with 5 bases in between. For the CDR3, the DNA is TGTGCCAGTAGTATAACCGGTGGCTACACCTTC. It specifies CASSITGGYTF.

The V and J genes are TRBV4-1 and TRBJ1-2; the match to TRBD1 covers 7 bases. Per the germline V gene, CDR1 is MGHRA and CDR2 is YSYEKL. This CDR3 has 17 residues. Trimming cost V 2 bases and J 0 bases; bases outside gene matches: 9. This chain's CDR3 is CASSQQEQGPSNYGYTF. CDR3 coding DNA: TGCGCCAGCAGCCAACAAGAACAGGGGCCCTCTAACTATGGCTACACCTTC.

This clone appeared once. V and J are TRBV3-1 (or the pseudogene TRBV3-2) and TRBJ2-1, with 10 bases lining up with TRBD1. V lost 5 bases to trimming and J lost 6 bases; unmatched junction nucleotides: 4. The CDR3 has 14 amino acids. Germline V gene lookup returns CDR1 LGHDT and CDR2 YNNKEL (reference sequence). The CDR3 sequence: CASSVRDRGNEQFF. For the CDR3, the DNA is TGTGCCAGCAGCGTCCGGGACAGGGGCAATGAGCAGTTCTTC.

In nucleotides, the CDR3 is TGTGCCAGCAGCTTAACGGGGAGTGGGACAGGGTTCTCTGGGGCCAACGTCCTGACTTTC. Protein sequence: CASSLTGSGTGFSGANVLTF. The rearrangement joins TRBV7-3 to TRBJ2-6, with 9 bases matching TRBD1. V gave up 0 bases and J gave up 0 bases; unmatched junction bases: 9. The CDR3 covers 20 residues. The V gene's germline CDR1 is SGHTA and CDR2 FQGTGA.

The V and J genes are TRBV30 and TRBJ1-1; D perhaps matches TRBD1 (5 bases). In germline, CDR1 is GTSNPN, CDR2 SVGIG (reference sequence). Trimming shortened V by 5 bases and J by 1 base, and 11 bases separated the two germline ends. The CDR3 consists of 13 residues. CDR3 loop: CAWLGRENTEAFF. The CDR3 bases are TGTGCCTGGTTAGGCAGGGAGAACACTGAAGCTTTCTTT.

The V and J genes are TRBV5-1 and TRBJ2-3; possibly TRBD1 for D (7 bases). V was shortened by 7 bases and J by 0 bases, with 12 bases between the two germline ends. The V gene's germline CDR1 is SGHRS and CDR2 YFSETQ. The CDR3 consists of 14 residues. The CDR3 is CASRRGLSTDTQYF. CDR3 coding DNA: TGCGCCAGCCGGAGGGGGCTCAGCACAGATACGCAGTATTTT.

The V call is TRBV4-2, the J call TRBJ2-5, with 10 bases matching TRBD1. From germline, CDR1 is LGHNA and CDR2 YNFKEQ. V lost 1 base and J lost 5; bases outside the gene matches: 4. This CDR3 is 15 amino acids long. The CDR3 sequence: CASSQGDRGEETQYF. The CDR3 DNA is TGTGCCAGCAGCCAAGGGGACAGGGGAGAGGAGACCCAGTACTTC.

This clone was seen once. The V call is TRBV9, the J call TRBJ1-1, with no clear D. Per the germline V gene, CDR1 is SGDLS and CDR2 is YYNGEE. Deletions cut 4 bases from V and 1 base from J, with 11 bases between. The CDR3 runs to 14 residues. CDR3 residues: CASSTSPGNTEAFF. CDR3 DNA sequence: TGTGCCAGCAGCACTTCTCCAGGGAACACTGAAGCTTTCTTT.

V and J are TRBV6-5 and TRBJ1-6; 8 bases fit TRBD1. The CDR3 is 13 residues long. From germline, CDR1 is MNHEY and CDR2 SVGAGI. V gave up 6 bases and J gave up 9 bases; unmatched junction bases: 4. The CDR3 DNA follows: TGTGCCAGCAGCGGACAGGGCGGTTCACCCCTCCACTTT. Its protein product is CASSGQGGSPLHF.

J is TRBJ2-1 and V is TRBV25-1; D is undetermined. The germline V gene encodes CDR1 MGHDK and CDR2 SYGVNS. The length of the CDR3 is 11 residues. Trimming pared 8 bases from V and 6 bases from J, leaving 8 bases between. Written as DNA, the CDR3 is TGTGCCAGCGTGCTAGTCAATGAGCAGTTCTTC. This encodes CASVLVNEQFF.

The genes are TRBV7-2 and TRBJ2-1; 7 nucleotides align to TRBD2. This CDR3 contains 13 residues. Trimming cost V 2 bases and J 9 bases; bases outside gene matches: 4. Germline CDR1 SGHTA, CDR2 FQGNSA. The CDR3 nucleotides read TGTGCCAGCAGCTTAACCAGCGGGATTGAGCAGTTCTTC. Translation: CASSLTSGIEQFF.

The rearrangement joins TRBV27 to TRBJ2-5; no firm D call. Germline CDR1 is MNHEY and CDR2 is SMNVEV (reference sequence). The ends were cut back, 3 bases at V and 2 bases at J, with 7 bases in the middle. The CDR3 totals 13 residues. CDR3 residues: CASSFRRQETQYF. DNA for the CDR3: TGTGCCAGCAGTTTCCGCAGACAAGAGACCCAGTACTTC.

J is TRBJ2-1 and V is TRBV29-1; 14 nucleotides line up with TRBD2. The CDR3 extends over 17 amino acids. The germline V gene encodes CDR1 SQVTM and CDR2 ANQGSEA. After removal of 3 bases from V and 5 bases from J, the junction contained 9 bases not matched to a gene. The CDR3 DNA follows: TGCAGCGTTGATGGGGGACTAGCGGGGGTCCGGAACAATGAGCAGTTCTTC. This gives the protein CSVDGGLAGVRNNEQFF.

The chain uses TRBV30 and TRBJ2-3; tentatively, D is TRBD2 (7 bases). The length of the CDR3 is 14 residues. Germline V gene data show CDR1 as GTSNPN and CDR2 as SVGIG (reference sequence). The V gene lost 5 bases and the J gene lost 4 bases, with 16 bases spanning the gap. In DNA, the CDR3 is TGTGCCTGGGGGTGGGGGGGCCCCCCAGATACGCAGTATTTT. Its protein product is CAWGWGGPPDTQYF.

The gene calls are TRBV24-1 and TRBJ2-1, with 8 bases lining up with TRBD1. The ends lost 7 bases at V and 5 bases at J; junction bases unmatched: 3. CDR1 is KGHDR, CDR2 SFDVKD, per germline. CDR3 length: 13 amino acids. This chain's CDR3 is CATRETGDNEQFF. The DNA for the CDR3 is TGTGCCACCAGGGAGACAGGGGACAATGAGCAGTTCTTC.

This CDR3 reads CASSPPAGTGVNYEQYF. The CDR3 nucleotides are TGCGCCAGCAGCCCACCAGCCGGGACAGGGGTTAACTACGAGCAGTACTTC. The gene calls are TRBV4-1 and TRBJ2-7, with 10 bases fitting TRBD1. CDR3 length equals 17 residues. V lost 4 bases and J lost 3; bases outside the gene matches: 12. CDR1 is MGHRA and CDR2 is YSYEKL in the germline V gene.

The genes are TRBV20-1 and TRBJ2-7; 7 bases agree with TRBD2. J lost 2 bases, V lost 3 bases, and 7 bases had no gene match. CDR1 and CDR2 (germline): DFQATT, SNEGSKA (reference sequence). CDR3 length: 14 residues. The CDR3: CSASGGGSTYEQYF. For the CDR3, the DNA is TGCAGTGCTAGTGGGGGGGGGTCTACCTACGAGCAGTACTTC.

The rearrangement links TRBV5-1 to TRBJ2-1; D not resolved. Trimming took 0 bases from V and 7 from J, leaving 5 bases between them. The CDR3 is made up of 12 amino acids. The germline gives CDR1 SGHRS, CDR2 YFSETQ. CDR3: CASSLAGNEQFF. CDR3 DNA sequence: TGCGCCAGCAGCTTGGCCGGGAATGAGCAGTTCTTC.

This chain's CDR3 is CASSPTGQGGGFGNTEAFF. In DNA form, the CDR3 reads TGCGCCAGCAGCCCAACCGGACAGGGAGGGGGATTTGGGAACACTGAAGCTTTCTTT. V and J are TRBV5-1 and TRBJ1-1; TRBD1 matches 8 bases. V gave up 4 bases and J gave up 1 base; unmatched junction bases: 18. Germline V CDR1 and CDR2: SGHRS, YFSETQ. CDR3 length: 19 residues. The full variable domain, completed using reference TRBV5-1 and TRBJ1-1, is KAGVTQTPRYLIKTRGQQVTLSCSPISGHRSVSWYQQTPGQGLQFLFEYFSETQRNKGNFPGRFSGRQFSNSRSEMNVSTLELGDSALYLCASSPTGQGGGFGNTEAFFGQGTRLTVV.

CDR3 in amino acids: CASSGNRRVRVYNEQFF. CDR3 in DNA: TGTGCCAGCAGCGGGAATCGGAGGGTAAGGGTCTACAATGAGCAGTTCTTC. The rearrangement links TRBV25-1 to TRBJ2-1, with D perhaps matching TRBD2 (6 bases). In germline, CDR1 is MGHDK, CDR2 SYGVNS. The V end was cut by 6 bases, the J end by 3 bases, with 21 bases between. This CDR3 region has 17 residues.

V usage is TRBV6-5 and J usage is TRBJ1-6, with TRBD1 matching over 8 bases. After removal of 6 bases from V and 3 bases from J, the junction contained 4 bases not matched to a gene. The CDR3 sequence is 15 residues long. In germline, CDR1 is MNHEY, CDR2 SVGAGI. The CDR3 coding sequence is TGTGCCAGCAGCCTACAGGGGGTCTATAATTCACCCCTCCACTTT. Protein product: CASSLQGVYNSPLHF.

The chain uses TRBV18 and TRBJ2-1, with 7 bases that match TRBD2. Unmatched junction bases numbered 1, after V lost 2 bases and J lost 0 bases. This CDR3 contains 15 residues. Germline V gene data show CDR1 as KGHSH and CDR2 as LQKENI. The CDR3, as DNA: TGTGCCAGCTCACCAGGGGGGGTCTCCTACAATGAGCAGTTCTTC. Its translation: CASSPGGVSYNEQFF.

The chain couples TRBV6-1 to TRBJ1-2; TRBD1 might be the D (5 bases). The germline V and J ends were trimmed by 2 bases and 7 bases, with 11 bases remaining between them. Germline values: CDR1 MNHNS, CDR2 SASEGT. CDR3 length: 13 amino acids. The CDR3 loop reads CASSEIGEGGYTF. DNA of the CDR3: TGTGCCAGCAGTGAAATAGGGGAAGGTGGCTACACCTTC.

The V call is TRBV11-2, the J call TRBJ1-6; the match to TRBD1 covers 7 bases. V was clipped by 1 base and J by 7 bases; unmatched bases: 4. The V gene's germline CDR1 is SGHAT and CDR2 FQNNGV. CDR3 size: 15 residues. The DNA of the CDR3 is TGTGCCAGCAGCTTAGTGACAGGGTTGAATTCACCCCTCCACTTT. Translated: CASSLVTGLNSPLHF.

The rearrangement uses TRBV12-3 or TRBV12-4 and TRBJ2-5, with 7 bases identical to TRBD2. V was pared by 6 bases and J by 5 bases, with 3 bases of the junction left unmatched. The CDR3 covers 12 residues. CDR3 protein: CASSGSGETQYF. Written as DNA, the CDR3 is TGTGCCAGCAGCGGTAGCGGGGAGACCCAGTACTTC.